The clone carrying this TCR beta chain was detected a few times. The entry originates in a study of memory CD8 T cells in hepatitis C reinfection. Turning to the study itself: Samples before reinfection came 55 to 20 weeks prior to detection.

TCRdb keeps only in-frame clones here, not all; method: immunoSEQ multiplex PCR. The data hold 50,000 or so clones, with around 92% observed a single time. The CDR3 sequence is 13 residues long. The V end was cut by 4 bases, the J end by 0 bases, with 5 bases between. Germline V CDR1 and CDR2: SGHNT, YYREEE (reference sequence). Sample time point: pre-reinfection, 55 to 20 weeks before reinfection detection. TCR sequencing was done directly ex vivo on sorted cells, without expansion in vitro. A couple of donors provided sorted CD3+ CD8+ CD45RO- naive CD8 T cells at all three reinfection time points. The chain employs TRBV5-4 and TRBJ2-1; weak D call: TRBD1 (5 bases). The sequencing input was naive CD8+ T cells sorted from blood. The receptor's source is a man younger than 35 with hepatitis C virus infection. The CDR3 DNA is TGTGCCAGCAGCGACAGCTCCTACAATGAGCAGTTCTTC. The encoded protein is CASSDSSYNEQFF.